These T cell receptor beta chains were read from a single sample in a study of T-cell memory formation after mild COVID-19. From the 5' RACE reads, TCRdb called clonotypes with MiXCR, one entry per CDR3 protein. Of roughly 510,000 distinct CDR3 sequences in the sample, roughly 17% are singletons; the top ten hold 8.1%. Sequenced: PBMCs or a T cell subset sorted from them (not recorded which). The receptor source for this set is an adult woman who had mild COVID-19 (a few samples of this study predate the infection). Cell type and time point are not known. CDR3s leave out the opening cysteine and the closing phenylalanine or tryptophan. Size tells how often a clone was seen (once, few, many) or the class of an expanded clone, and some rows leave it out.

clone size	J gene	V gene	CDR3 protein
few	TRBJ1-2	TRBV12-3/TRBV12-4	ASTLSGTGPPGDGYT
.	TRBJ2-1	TRBV12-3/TRBV12-4	ASSSLNDEQF
many	TRBJ2-2	TRBV20-1	SATGTSGNTGELF
many	TRBJ1-2	TRBV12-3/TRBV12-4	ASTPQGGYGYT
few	TRBJ1-2	TRBV24-1	ATSDFGTGFYGYT
.	TRBJ1-2	TRBV6-1	ASSEGFFWTLEGGYT
.	TRBJ2-2	TRBV11-2	ASTSPSGGNTGELF
few	TRBJ2-1	TRBV7-6	ASSLVPFLPLSSGRAPNEQF
.	TRBJ2-2	TRBV7-2	ASSLTGQGKTGELF
few	TRBJ1-3	TRBV6-6	ASSQGQGALGNTIY
.	TRBJ2-1	TRBV20-1	SAIIVGRGNEQF
once	TRBJ1-2	TRBV29-1	SVDCYT
few	TRBJ2-5	TRBV24-1	ATRPGQGVVSETQY
.	TRBJ2-1	TRBV10-3	AIQQRGSYNEQF
.	TRBJ2-3	TRBV20-1	SARSSGNPRDTQY
few	TRBJ2-2	TRBV10-3	AISPYNTGELF
.	TRBJ2-3	TRBV30	AWSVPAGVRTDTQY
.	TRBJ1-1	TRBV20-1	SAWKGVDTEAF
few	TRBJ2-1	TRBV6-2/TRBV6-3	ASSPSGTGDNEQF
.	TRBJ2-7	TRBV7-6	ASIPGPSYEQY
few	TRBJ1-2	TRBV30	AWSVLETRDGYT
.	TRBJ2-7	TRBV7-2	ASSSSGHSYEQY